The 2 T cell receptor beta chains reported below all come from one sample, sequenced in a study of cytomegalovirus exposure and HLA in healthy donors. The study ran its PCR with 60 Vbeta and 13 Jbeta primers. Sequenced by immunoSEQ multiplex PCR; TCRdb stores in-frame clones only, minus some. The sample has fewer than 25,000 clones, roughly 80% seen once; the top ten hold approximately 7.4%. Specimen: PBMCs. Receptors originate from a man between 60 and 75 years old in good health and CMV-seronegative.

In this sample, this clone turned up once. The chain has TRBV7-2 and TRBJ1-5; 7 nucleotides agree with TRBD1. There are 14 residues in the CDR3. Germline CDR1 reads SGHTA; CDR2 reads FQGNSA. V lost 5 bases, J lost 3 bases, and 4 bases stayed unmatched. The CDR3 DNA is TGTGCCAGCAGCGCAGACAGGGTCAATCAGCCCCAGCATTTT. Translation: CASSADRVNQPQHF.

This clone turned up a few times. The chain carries TRBV2 and TRBJ1-2; TRBD1 matches at 8 bases. Looked up from germline, CDR1 is SNHLY and CDR2 is FYNNEI. The CDR3 contains 14 residues. V lost 4 bases and J lost 4; bases outside the gene matches: 5. The CDR3 DNA reads TGTGCCAGCAGTGCCGACAGGGGAACCTATGGCTACACCTTC. This sequence encodes CASSADRGTYGYTF.